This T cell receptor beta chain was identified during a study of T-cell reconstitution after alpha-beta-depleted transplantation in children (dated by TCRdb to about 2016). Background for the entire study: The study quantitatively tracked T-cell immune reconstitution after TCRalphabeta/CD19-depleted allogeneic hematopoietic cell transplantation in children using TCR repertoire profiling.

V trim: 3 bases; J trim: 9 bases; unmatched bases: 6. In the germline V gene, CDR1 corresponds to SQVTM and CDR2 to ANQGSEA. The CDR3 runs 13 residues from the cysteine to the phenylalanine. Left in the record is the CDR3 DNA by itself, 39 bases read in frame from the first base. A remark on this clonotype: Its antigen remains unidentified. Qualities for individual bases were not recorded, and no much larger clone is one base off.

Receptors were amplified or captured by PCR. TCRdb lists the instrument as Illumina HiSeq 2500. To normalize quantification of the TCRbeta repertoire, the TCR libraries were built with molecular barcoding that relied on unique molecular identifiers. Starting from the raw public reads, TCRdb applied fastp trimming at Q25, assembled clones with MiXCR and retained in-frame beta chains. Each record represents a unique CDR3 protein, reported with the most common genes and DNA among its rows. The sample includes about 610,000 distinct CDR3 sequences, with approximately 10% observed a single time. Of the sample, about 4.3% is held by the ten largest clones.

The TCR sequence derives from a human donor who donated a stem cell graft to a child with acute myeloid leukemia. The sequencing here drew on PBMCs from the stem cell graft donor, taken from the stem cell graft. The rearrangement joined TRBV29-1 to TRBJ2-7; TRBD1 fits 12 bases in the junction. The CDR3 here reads CSVDGTGGRGQYF. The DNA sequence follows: TGCAGCGTTGACGGGACAGGGGGCAGAGGGCAGTACTTC.